The 9 T cell receptor beta chains in this list originate from one sample, sequenced in a study of blood T cell repertoires in COVID-19. The repertoire was sequenced with immunoSEQ multiplex PCR; TCRdb's copy has only in-frame clones and lacks some. The data contain roughly 300,000 clones, just over 90% of them singletons. What was sequenced was peripheral blood. The source is a woman aged 30 to 39 with COVID-19, enrolled during active disease.

J is TRBJ2-5 and V is TRBV6-5; D gene uncertain. CDR1 MNHEY and CDR2 SVGAGI come from the germline V gene. Trimming left V 4 bases short and J 7 bases short, with 19 bases between. The CDR3 has 15 amino acids. In nucleotides, the CDR3 is TGTGCCAGCAGTTCCGATTCCGACCCGTCAGGGACCCAGTACTTC. It yields the protein CASSSDSDPSGTQYF.

V usage is TRBV2 and J usage is TRBJ1-2, with 8 bases aligning to TRBD1. CDR1 SNHLY and CDR2 FYNNEI come from the germline V gene. Trimming at V came to 4 bases and at J to 4 bases, leaving 2 bases not matched to a gene. The CDR3 is made up of 13 amino acids. The CDR3 coding sequence is TGTGCCAGCAGTGCAGGGGGCGGCTATGGCTACACCTTC. Its protein product is CASSAGGGYGYTF.

The gene calls are TRBV10-3 and TRBJ2-5; 11 bases are a match to TRBD1. CDR3 length: 15 amino acids. V dropped 2 bases and J dropped 4; count of bases not matched to a gene: 3. Germline CDR1 is ENHRY and CDR2 is SYGVKD. The CDR3 sequence: CAISETGQGGETQYF. Written as DNA, the CDR3 is TGTGCCATCAGTGAGACGGGACAGGGGGGAGAGACCCAGTACTTC.

The V call is TRBV30, the J call TRBJ1-1; TRBD1 matches at 9 bases. Germline CDR1 GTSNPN, CDR2 SVGIG (reference sequence). J was trimmed by 4 bases and V by 3 bases; bases with no gene match: 0. The CDR3 has 12 residues. The DNA of the CDR3 is TGTGCCTGGAGGGACAGGGGCACTGAAGCTTTCTTT. Amino acids: CAWRDRGTEAFF.

The genes are TRBV9 and TRBJ1-5, with 9 bases aligning to TRBD1. The CDR3 runs to 14 residues. From germline, CDR1 is SGDLS and CDR2 YYNGEE. Losses at the gene ends were 3 bases for V and 7 bases for J; bases not matched to a gene: 5. In DNA, the CDR3 is TGTGCCAGCAGCGCAACAGGGGGCGGGCAGCCCCAGCATTTT. Protein product: CASSATGGGQPQHF.

The J gene is TRBJ1-6, the V gene TRBV28; D gene unclear. The germline gives CDR1 MDHEN, CDR2 SYDVKM. The V gene lost 3 bases and the J gene lost 7 bases, with 16 bases spanning the gap. The CDR3 runs 16 residues. The CDR3 loop reads CASSFPRDRSNSPLHF. Written as DNA, the CDR3 is TGTGCCAGCAGTTTTCCCCGGGATAGATCGAATTCACCCCTCCACTTT.

The chain employs TRBV11-2 and TRBJ1-1; 9 bases line up with TRBD1. J gave up 5 bases and V 5 bases, and 15 bases lay outside the gene matches. This CDR3 region has 17 residues. CDR1 SGHAT and CDR2 FQNNGV come from the germline V gene. The CDR3 DNA reads as TGTGCCAGCAGCGCGTTCGTCGGGACAGGGTCCAAAACTGAAGCTTTCTTT. Translated, it gives CASSAFVGTGSKTEAFF.

The genes are TRBV18 and TRBJ1-2, with TRBD1 matching over 7 bases. The germline CDR1 and CDR2 sequences are KGHSH and LQKENI. Trimming at V came to 3 bases and at J to 6 bases, leaving 7 bases not matched to a gene. The CDR3 contains 14 residues. In DNA form, the CDR3 reads TGTGCCAGCTCACCCGACAGGGTGGTTCATGGCTACACCTTC. This sequence encodes CASSPDRVVHGYTF.

This clone was counted once. The chain employs TRBV21-1 and TRBJ1-1; TRBD1, the table's D call, lacks a check against the DNA. TRBV21-1 is a pseudogene locus. This CDR3 comprises 13 residues. Here the CDR3 reads CARRTGQNTEAFF. The DNA of the CDR3 is TGTGCCAGAAGGACAGGGCAGAACACTGAAGCTTTCTTT.